This TCR beta chain was captured by sequencing in a study of CD8+ T cells in alopecia areata. TCR sequencing used cDNA made by reverse transcription of extracted RNA. Produced via immunoSEQ multiplex PCR; TCRdb's table is partial and in-frame only. This table has approximately 280,000 clones, 58% appearing once. The CDR3 consists of 15 residues. From germline, CDR1 is SGHTA and CDR2 FQGNSA. V lost 2 bases, J lost 4 bases, and 11 bases lay in between. Treatment given: oral pan-JAK inhibitor, 5-10 mg twice daily. This chain connects TRBV7-2 to TRBJ2-2; D uncertain. The clonotype comes from a human donor with alopecia areata. This specimen was CD4+ T cells sorted from blood, taken at week 24, from a patient treated with tofacitinib. The CDR3 DNA reads TGTGCCAGCAGCTTATGGGCGGACGTCACCGGGGAGCTGTTTTTT. This translates into CASSLWADVTGELFF.